A single sample gave rise to the 12 T cell receptor beta chains below, sequenced in a study of blood T cells in healthy people across ages. With a J-beta primer mix and a sample-barcoded 5' primer, a second PCR ran about 7 to 11 cycles. TCRdb recomputed calls from the 5' RACE reads with MiXCR, one row per CDR3 protein. Here the sample spans about 1.5 million distinct CDR3 sequences, 42% being singletons. The specimen was blood. The origin of the receptors is a young woman in good health.

This chain links TRBV24-1 with TRBJ2-1, with no clear D. In germline, CDR1 is KGHDR, CDR2 SFDVKD. The CDR3 is 16 amino acids. V lost 1 base to trimming and J lost 0 bases, with 9 bases between them. CDR3 bases: TGTGCCACCAGTGATTTTGCCGCTAGCTCCTACAATGAGCAGTTCTTC. Translation: CATSDFAASSYNEQFF.

This clonotype was recorded at least ten times. CDR3 sequence (DNA): TGTGCCAGCAGCCCGGACAGGGGCACTGAAGCTTTCTTT. This codes for CASSPDRGTEAFF. The V and J genes are TRBV18 and TRBJ1-1; TRBD1 agrees at 9 bases. The ends lost 8 bases at V and 4 bases at J; junction bases unmatched: 5. There are 13 residues in the CDR3. Germline CDR1 is KGHSH and CDR2 is LQKENI.

This clonotype was counted between two and nine times. The chain recombines TRBV27 with TRBJ2-5; D not certain. The V gene lost 5 bases and the J gene lost 1 base, with 11 bases spanning the gap. CDR1 is MNHEY and CDR2 is SMNVEV in the germline V gene (reference sequence). This CDR3 has 14 amino acids. CDR3 amino acids: CASSLSQTQETQYF. In nucleotides, the CDR3 is TGTGCCAGCAGTCTCTCCCAGACCCAAGAGACCCAGTACTTC.

This clonotype was counted a few times. The chain recombines TRBV4-1 with TRBJ2-3; D is undetermined. Trimming cost V 4 bases and J 3 bases, with 8 bases left between them. The CDR3 runs to 13 residues. The germline V gene has CDR1 MGHRA and CDR2 YSYEKL. CDR3 in amino acids: CASSPSDTDTQYF. The CDR3, as DNA: TGCGCCAGCAGCCCCTCCGATACAGATACGCAGTATTTT.

V gene TRBV6-1 combines with J gene TRBJ2-3; TRBD1 agrees at 7 bases. Looked up from germline, CDR1 is MNHNS and CDR2 is SASEGT. The CDR3 loop spans 15 amino acids. J gave up 1 base and V 6 bases, and 7 bases lay outside the gene matches. The CDR3 sequence: CASSVDRIRTDTQYF. In DNA form, the CDR3 reads TGTGCCAGCAGCGTGGACAGGATACGCACAGATACGCAGTATTTT.

This chain uses TRBV7-2 with TRBJ2-1; D may be TRBD1 (8 bases). The closer fit of TRBJ2-7 to the DNA end suggests the J call may be wrong. The CDR3 length is 15 residues. CDR1 SGHTA and CDR2 FQGNSA come from the germline V gene. The CDR3 protein is CASRSGTGSYNEQYF. CDR3 in DNA: TGTGCCAGCAGGAGCGGGACAGGCTCCTACAATGAGCAGTACTTC.

This clonotype appeared once. The chain uses TRBV6-6 and TRBJ1-5, with TRBD1 matching over 7 bases. Germline CDR1 and CDR2: MNHNY and SVGAGI (reference sequence). The CDR3 spans 15 residues. Trimming took 10 bases from V and 2 from J; bases not matched to a gene: 11. CDR3 DNA sequence: TGTGCCAACAGGGACAGAGTCTTAGGCAATCAGCCCCAGCATTTT. Its protein product is CANRDRVLGNQPQHF.

This clonotype was counted between two and nine times. The CDR3 nucleotides read TGTGCCTGGAGTGTTGCAGGGTACTCCTACGAGCAGTACTTC. Translation: CAWSVAGYSYEQYF. The chain carries TRBV30 and TRBJ2-7, with a tentative D call TRBD1 (5 bases). This CDR3 is 14 amino acids long. V lost 0 bases, J lost 0 bases, and 9 bases lay in between. Germline V gene data show CDR1 as GTSNPN and CDR2 as SVGIG (reference sequence).

The chain employs TRBV4-1 and TRBJ1-4, with 10 bases lining up with TRBD1. CDR1 is MGHRA, CDR2 YSYEKL, per germline. J was trimmed by 8 bases and V by 3 bases; bases with no gene match: 12. The CDR3 has 17 residues. The CDR3 coding sequence is TGCGCCAGCAGCCACCCGGGACAGGGGCTGGTATGGGAAAAACTGTTTTTT. Residues: CASSHPGQGLVWEKLFF.

The V gene is TRBV20-1, the J gene TRBJ2-1, with D maybe TRBD2 (5 bases). The CDR3 runs 12 residues. Germline V lookup: CDR1 DFQATT, CDR2 SNEGSKA (reference sequence). With 4 bases removed from V and 7 bases from J, the gap between germline ends came to 11 bases. For the CDR3, the DNA is TGCAGTGCTATAAGCGGAGTTAATGAGCAGTTCTTC. Amino acids: CSAISGVNEQFF.

This clonotype appeared a few times. In DNA, the CDR3 is TGTGCCAGCTCACCACGGAGAAGGGGAAGGCATGAGCAGTTCTTC. This sequence encodes CASSPRRRGRHEQFF. The rearrangement links TRBV18 to TRBJ2-1; D may be TRBD1 (5 bases). Looked up from germline, CDR1 is KGHSH and CDR2 is LQKENI. V was trimmed by 1 base and J by 8 bases, leaving 15 bases between them. CDR3 length equals 15 residues. The full variable domain, in which reference TRBV18 and TRBJ2-1 provide the parts outside the CDR3, is NAGVMQNPRHLVRRRGQEARLRCSPMKGHSHVYWYRQLPEEGLKFMVYLQKENIIDESGMPKERFSAEFPKEGPSILRIQQVVRGDSAAYFCASSPRRRGRHEQFFGPGTRLTVL.

This clonotype showed up just a few times. V usage is TRBV4-3 and J usage is TRBJ1-2; D perhaps matches TRBD1 (6 bases). This CDR3 region has 17 residues. With 2 bases removed from V and 0 bases from J, the gap between germline ends came to 16 bases. In germline, CDR1 is LGHNA, CDR2 YSLEER. The CDR3 spells CASSQYDDWDTNYGYTF. The DNA of the CDR3 is TGCGCCAGCAGCCAATACGACGACTGGGACACTAACTATGGCTACACCTTC.